What follows are 29 T cell receptor beta chains derived from one specimen sequenced in a study of blood T cell repertoires in COVID-19. Sequenced by immunoSEQ multiplex PCR; TCRdb stores in-frame clones only, minus some. The table records around 190,000 clones, 70% to 80% of them present only once. The sequencing sample was made of peripheral blood. Every receptor here comes from a woman between 50 and 59 years old with acute or convalescent COVID-19.

This clone was seen once. The chain carries TRBV3-1 (or the pseudogene TRBV3-2) and TRBJ2-7, with 11 nucleotides matching TRBD2. In germline, CDR1 is LGHDT, CDR2 YNNKEL (reference sequence). Trimming cost V 2 bases and J 7 bases; bases outside gene matches: 7. The CDR3 extends over 15 amino acids. The CDR3 spells CASSQQLAGAGEQYF. DNA of the CDR3: TGTGCCAGCAGCCAACAACTAGCGGGAGCGGGTGAGCAGTACTTC.

The chain uses TRBV7-2 and TRBJ2-1; no clear D. The length of the CDR3 is 14 residues. Germline V gene sequence: CDR1 SGHTA, CDR2 FQGNSA. With 2 bases removed from V and 2 bases from J, the gap between germline ends came to 7 bases. CDR3 bases: TGTGCCAGCAGCTTAACACAAACCTACAATGAGCAGTTCTTC. Translated, it gives CASSLTQTYNEQFF. Complete variable domain (other parts from reference TRBV7-2 and TRBJ2-1): GAGVSQSPSNKVTEKGKDVELRCDPISGHTALYWYRQSLGQGLEFLIYFQGNSAPDKSGLPSDRFSAERTGGSVSTLTIQRTQQEDSAVYLCASSLTQTYNEQFFGPGTRLTVL.

V usage is TRBV2 and J usage is TRBJ2-1, with TRBD1 matching 7 bases. V was clipped by 3 bases and J by 8 bases; unmatched bases: 4. Germline CDR1 is SNHLY and CDR2 is FYNNEI. The CDR3 loop spans 13 amino acids. This chain's CDR3 is CASSENRGYEQFF. The CDR3 coding sequence is TGTGCCAGCAGTGAGAACAGGGGCTATGAGCAGTTCTTC. Combining the CDR3 with reference TRBV2 and TRBJ2-1 gives the whole variable domain EPEVTQTPSHQVTQMGQEVILRCVPISNHLYFYWYRQILGQKVEFLVSFYNNEISEKSEIFDDQFSVERPDGSNFTLKIRSTKLEDSAMYFCASSENRGYEQFFGPGTRLTVL.

The chain employs TRBV19 and TRBJ1-2; 8 bases align to TRBD1. Trimming took 10 bases from V and 3 from J; bases not matched to a gene: 7. Germline CDR1 and CDR2: LNHDA and SQIVND (reference sequence). This CDR3 spans 13 amino acids. DNA of the CDR3: TGTGCCACCCTCCCGGACAGGGACTATGGCTACACCTTC. It codes for CATLPDRDYGYTF.

This chain uses TRBV7-8 with TRBJ2-7, with no clear D. Deletions cut 5 bases from V and 3 bases from J, with 20 bases between. The CDR3 is made up of 16 amino acids. Germline values: CDR1 SGHVS, CDR2 FQNEAQ. The CDR3 DNA reads TGTGCCAGCAGCCAAGGAATGAGTACAGAGATCTACGAGCAGTACTTC. Its translation: CASSQGMSTEIYEQYF.

V and J are TRBV30 and TRBJ2-1, with no clear D. V gave up 1 base and J gave up 8 bases, with 6 bases separating them. The germline V gene encodes CDR1 GTSNPN and CDR2 SVGIG (reference sequence). This CDR3 is built from 11 residues. The CDR3, as DNA: TGTGCCTGGAGTGCCCTCCATGAGCAGTTCTTC. It is translated as CAWSALHEQFF.

This clone was detected only a few times. The rearrangement uses TRBV28 and TRBJ2-7; perhaps TRBD1 as D (6 bases). The V gene's germline CDR1 is MDHEN and CDR2 SYDVKM. The length of the CDR3 is 15 residues. Trimming took off 7 bases at V and 3 bases at J, with 19 bases between the two ends. The CDR3 sequence: CASTGWGRPLYEQYF. DNA of the CDR3: TGTGCCAGCACGGGGTGGGGGCGGCCCCTCTACGAGCAGTACTTC.

This chain connects TRBV3-1 (or the pseudogene TRBV3-2) to TRBJ2-2; 15 bases agree with TRBD2. The germline V gene encodes CDR1 LGHDT and CDR2 YNNKEL (reference sequence). The V and J ends lost 1 base and 0 bases, in that order; junction bases with no gene match: 0. This CDR3 region has 18 residues. The CDR3 nucleotides are TGTGCCAGCAGCCAAGGGACTAGCGGGGGGGCGAACACCGGGGAGCTGTTTTTT. Encoded protein: CASSQGTSGGANTGELFF.

The chain employs TRBV19 and TRBJ2-6; TRBD1 is a possible D gene (5 bases). V shed 5 bases and J shed 0 bases, with 8 bases lying between them. The CDR3 is 15 residues long. Germline CDR1 and CDR2: LNHDA and SQIVND (reference sequence). The CDR3 here is CASSFDSSGANVLTF. The CDR3 DNA sequence: TGTGCCAGTAGTTTTGACAGCTCTGGGGCCAACGTCCTGACTTTC.

This clone was detected only a few times. CDR3 protein: CASSLDQGGNSPLHF. As DNA, the CDR3 is TGTGCCAGCAGCTTAGACCAGGGGGGTAATTCACCCCTCCACTTT. The rearrangement links TRBV11-2 to TRBJ1-6; TRBD1 agrees at 7 bases. CDR3 length: 15 amino acids. V lost 0 bases to trimming and J lost 6 bases; unmatched junction nucleotides: 2. Germline CDR1 is SGHAT and CDR2 is FQNNGV.

This chain uses TRBV2 with TRBJ1-1, with TRBD1 as a possible D gene (6 bases). CDR3 length equals 12 residues. Trimming shortened V by 9 bases and J by 7 bases, and 15 bases separated the two germline ends. The germline V gene has CDR1 SNHLY and CDR2 FYNNEI. In DNA, the CDR3 is TGTGCCAGTCACTGGGGGCAGCATGAAGCTTTCTTT. As protein: CASHWGQHEAFF.

The chain links TRBV6-1 to TRBJ1-2, with D possibly matching TRBD1 (6 bases). Trimming removed 0 bases from V and 5 bases from J, with 10 bases in between. Germline CDR1 and CDR2: MNHNS and SASEGT. The CDR3 has 14 amino acids. The CDR3 nucleotides read TGTGCCAGCAGTGAAGCGCATACAGGGTATGGCTACACCTTC. Translated: CASSEAHTGYGYTF.

The rearrangement links TRBV7-8 to TRBJ2-5; TRBD2 matches 7 bases. Unmatched junction bases numbered 3, after V lost 3 bases and J lost 5 bases. Germline V gene data show CDR1 as SGHVS and CDR2 as FQNEAQ. This CDR3 contains 13 residues. DNA of the CDR3: TGTGCCAGCAGCTTGGACGGGGGGGAGACCCAGTACTTC. It translates to CASSLDGGETQYF.

The V call is TRBV24-1, the J call TRBJ2-7, with D possibly being TRBD1 (6 bases). CDR1 and CDR2 (germline): KGHDR, SFDVKD. CDR3 length equals 14 residues. V was shortened by 4 bases and J by 7 bases, with 16 bases between the two germline ends. CDR3 in DNA: TGTGCCACCAGTGACCCGCCGGGACATGAGGAGCAGTACTTC. Translating gives CATSDPPGHEEQYF.

This clone came up once. This chain links TRBV18 with TRBJ2-7; 9 bases are shared with TRBD2. Germline values: CDR1 KGHSH, CDR2 LQKENI. V lost 3 bases to trimming and J lost 2 bases; unmatched junction nucleotides: 5. The CDR3 covers 15 residues. CDR3 nucleotides: TGTGCCAGCTCACCCCGACTAGCGGCTACCTACGAGCAGTACTTC. It codes for CASSPRLAATYEQYF.

The V and J genes are TRBV6-2 or TRBV6-3 and TRBJ1-6, with 7 positions matching TRBD1. The CDR3 runs to 13 residues. V lost 6 bases, J lost 9 bases, and 5 bases stayed unmatched. Germline CDR1 is MNHEY and CDR2 is SVGEGT. CDR3 sequence: CASSPGQASPLHF. As DNA, the CDR3 is TGTGCCAGCAGCCCCGGACAGGCTTCACCCCTCCACTTT.

For the CDR3, the DNA is TGTGCCAGCAGTGTCGGGAAGGTGGAAAGGGAAAAACTGTTTTTT. Protein: CASSVGKVEREKLFF. The chain has TRBV2 and TRBJ1-4, with D unresolved. Germline V CDR1 and CDR2: SNHLY, FYNNEI. V was trimmed by 4 bases and J by 8 bases, leaving 17 bases between them. The CDR3 is made up of 15 amino acids.

CDR3 protein: CASSPTRPGTAGSGANVLTF. In nucleotides, the CDR3 is TGTGCCAGCTCGCCCACAAGACCAGGGACAGCAGGCTCTGGGGCCAACGTCCTGACTTTC. The chain combines TRBV18 with TRBJ2-6; 7 nucleotides align to TRBD1. J lost 0 bases, V lost 6 bases, and 17 bases had no gene match. Germline V gene sequence: CDR1 KGHSH, CDR2 LQKENI. The CDR3 extends over 20 amino acids.

This clone was counted a few times. This chain joins TRBV7-2 and TRBJ1-5, with a tentative D call TRBD1 (5 bases). V dropped 5 bases and J dropped 2 bases, with 10 bases sitting between them. CDR3 length: 14 residues. Germline V gene sequence: CDR1 SGHTA, CDR2 FQGNSA. DNA for the CDR3: TGTGCCAGCAGCCAGGGATTTGGCAATCAGCCCCAGCATTTT. Protein: CASSQGFGNQPQHF.

The rearrangement joins TRBV4-2 to TRBJ2-7; 9 bases align to TRBD2. This CDR3 comprises 16 residues. In germline, CDR1 is LGHNA, CDR2 YNFKEQ. Losses at the gene ends were 0 bases for V and 3 bases for J; bases not matched to a gene: 6. The CDR3 spells CASSQDVTSGRYEQYF. The CDR3 coding sequence is TGTGCCAGCAGCCAAGATGTGACTAGCGGACGCTACGAGCAGTACTTC.

The chain recombines TRBV5-6 with TRBJ2-2, with TRBD1 matching 11 bases. V was pared by 1 base and J by 4 bases, with 6 bases of the junction left unmatched. The CDR3 has 17 residues. Germline V CDR1 and CDR2: SGHDT, YYEEEE. This CDR3 is CASSLYLGTGGTGELFF. Here the CDR3 DNA reads TGTGCCAGCAGCTTGTACCTCGGGACAGGGGGCACCGGGGAGCTGTTTTTT.

Here the CDR3 reads CASSLQGHSYEQYF. DNA for the CDR3: TGCGCCAGCAGCTTACAGGGCCACTCCTACGAGCAGTACTTC. The chain couples TRBV5-1 to TRBJ2-7; maybe TRBD1 (6 bases). This CDR3 is built from 14 residues. Germline lookup yields CDR1 SGHRS and CDR2 YFSETQ. Trimming stripped 2 bases from V and 0 bases from J, with 9 bases between. The whole variable domain, remainder taken from reference TRBV5-1 and TRBJ2-7, is KAGVTQTPRYLIKTRGQQVTLSCSPISGHRSVSWYQQTPGQGLQFLFEYFSETQRNKGNFPGRFSGRQFSNSRSEMNVSTLELGDSALYLCASSLQGHSYEQYFGPGTRLTVT.

This clone was observed a handful of times. The chain couples TRBV7-2 to TRBJ2-7; D is ambiguous. CDR3 length equals 16 residues. Germline V gene sequence: CDR1 SGHTA, CDR2 FQGNSA. V lost 1 base, J lost 0 bases, and 13 bases lay in between. CDR3 residues: CASSLVWNADSYEQYF. The CDR3 coding sequence is TGTGCCAGCAGCTTAGTTTGGAATGCGGACTCCTACGAGCAGTACTTC.

This chain links TRBV9 with TRBJ2-3, with 13 bases that match TRBD2. The trim removed 4 bases at V and 3 bases at J, leaving 11 bases unmatched. The CDR3 extends over 18 amino acids. CDR1 is SGDLS, CDR2 YYNGEE, per germline. CDR3 region: CASSQLAGGFGRTDTQYF. The DNA for the CDR3 is TGTGCCAGCAGCCAACTAGCGGGAGGGTTTGGTCGTACAGATACGCAGTATTTT.

V usage is TRBV7-2 and J usage is TRBJ1-6, with D hard to call. Germline assignment: CDR1 SGHTA and CDR2 FQGNSA. This CDR3 contains 12 residues. The germline V and J ends were trimmed by 3 bases and 9 bases, with 6 bases remaining between them. CDR3 DNA: TGTGCCAGCAGCTTTCCGGTTTCACCCCTCCACTTT. Translating gives CASSFPVSPLHF.

This clone occurred once. The CDR3 spells CASSSPSKRETQYF. CDR3 bases: TGTGCCAGCAGCTCCCCGAGCAAGCGAGAGACCCAGTACTTC. The rearrangement links TRBV6-5 to TRBJ2-5; D gene uncertain. Germline CDR1 MNHEY, CDR2 SVGAGI. The ends were cut back, 6 bases at V and 4 bases at J, with 15 bases in the middle. This CDR3 comprises 14 residues.

This clone was seen a handful of times. The chain has TRBV5-1 and TRBJ1-2; D is uncertain. With 4 bases removed from V and 7 bases from J, the gap between germline ends came to 11 bases. Germline values: CDR1 SGHRS, CDR2 YFSETQ. The CDR3 totals 12 residues. CDR3 nucleotides: TGCGCCAGCAGCACCGACACCATTGGCTACACCTTC. It translates to CASSTDTIGYTF.

This clone was observed a single time. Other DNA sequences in this specimen translate into the identical CDR3. This chain connects TRBV15 to TRBJ2-7, with D maybe TRBD1 (6 bases). Germline CDR1 and CDR2: LNHNV and YYDKDF (reference sequence). This CDR3 comprises 13 residues. The V end was cut by 0 bases, the J end by 3 bases, with 6 bases between. The CDR3 here is CATSREGGYEQYF. CDR3 in DNA: TGTGCCACCAGCAGAGAAGGGGGCTACGAGCAGTACTTC.

The chain couples TRBV29-1 to TRBJ2-1; 7 nucleotides match TRBD1. Trimming took 7 bases from V and 8 from J; bases not matched to a gene: 14. Germline CDR1 and CDR2: SQVTM and ANQGSEA. This CDR3 is 14 amino acids long. CDR3 in DNA: TGCAGCGCTTCCGGGACAGTAATAGGCGATGAGCAGTTCTTC. This encodes CSASGTVIGDEQFF.